Listed here are 23 T cell receptor beta chains from one sample, sequenced in a study of metastatic and nonmetastatic thyroid tumors. Using MiXCR, TCRdb re-called clones from the PCR reads. The sample carries approximately 74,000 clones, 14% recorded once. All patients were treatment-naive before thyroid surgery. Sample: blood. These receptors all come from a male donor with papillary thyroid cancer or a benign thyroid nodule (not recorded which). Some clones in this sample may be carry-over from other donors' samples.

In this sample, this clone turned up many times. V and J are TRBV27 and TRBJ2-2, with D possibly being TRBD1 (6 bases). The germline gives CDR1 MNHEY, CDR2 SMNVEV (reference sequence). This CDR3 has 14 amino acids. V was trimmed by 8 bases and J by 0 bases, leaving 10 bases between them. The CDR3 region is CASSGTTNTGELFF. The CDR3 DNA follows: TGTGCCAGCTCCGGGACAACGAACACCGGGGAGCTGTTTTTT.

This clone came up many times. The chain's CDR3 is CASSSLVPGLAGHTGELFF. CDR3 sequence (DNA): TGTGCCAGCAGCTCACTCGTTCCGGGACTAGCGGGCCACACCGGGGAGCTGTTTTTT. The chain carries TRBV7-8 and TRBJ2-2, with 12 nucleotides matching TRBD2. The CDR3 is 19 amino acids. Germline trimming cut 4 bases from V and 3 bases from J; bases unmatched to any gene: 12. CDR1 is SGHVS and CDR2 is FQNEAQ in the germline V gene. Drawing the rest from reference TRBV7-8 and TRBJ2-2, the complete variable domain is GAGVSQSPRYKVAKRGQDVALRCDPISGHVSLFWYQQALGQGPEFLTYFQNEAQLDKSGLPSDRFFAERPEGSVSTLKIQRTQQEDSAVYLCASSSLVPGLAGHTGELFFGEGSRLTVL.

This clone was recorded many times. The chain recombines TRBV2 with TRBJ2-3, with D uncertain. The germline gives CDR1 SNHLY, CDR2 FYNNEI. V was cut by 6 bases and J by 5 bases, with 6 bases left in between. The CDR3 extends over 11 amino acids. The CDR3 spells CASSYLDTQYF. The CDR3 nucleotides read TGTGCCAGCAGCTATTTAGATACGCAGTATTTT.

This clone was seen a few times. Different DNA sequences within this sample yield the same CDR3. The chain carries TRBV14 and TRBJ1-4; 8 bases align to TRBD1. V trimming: 1 base; J trimming: 11 bases; junction bases outside the gene matches: 6. Per germline, CDR1 SGHDN and CDR2 FVKESK. This CDR3 contains 14 residues. CDR3 residues: CASSQGTGSEKLFF. Written as DNA, the CDR3 is TGTGCCAGCAGCCAAGGGACAGGGAGTGAGAAACTGTTTTTT. Drawing the rest from reference TRBV14 and TRBJ1-4, the complete variable domain is EAGVTQFPSHSVIEKGQTVTLRCDPISGHDNLYWYRRVMGKEIKFLLHFVKESKQDESGMPNNRFLAERTGGTYSTLKVQPAELEDSGVYFCASSQGTGSEKLFFGSGTQLSVL.

This clone was detected ten times or more. The V and J genes are TRBV6-2 or TRBV6-3 and TRBJ2-3, with 7 bases aligning to TRBD2. The ends lost 2 bases at V and 3 bases at J; junction bases unmatched: 2. The CDR3 runs to 14 residues. Germline V lookup: CDR1 MNHEY, CDR2 SVGEGT. CDR3 in DNA: TGTGCCAGCAGTTACGCGGGAGAGACAGATACGCAGTATTTT. Translation gives CASSYAGETDTQYF.

This clone was recorded many times. V gene TRBV5-1 combines with J gene TRBJ1-1; no clear D. The CDR3 loop spans 16 amino acids. Between the trimmed V and J ends, which lost 3 bases and 4 bases, there was a span of 19 bases. CDR1 and CDR2 from the germline V gene are SGHRS and YFSETQ. The CDR3 DNA reads as TGCGCCAGCAGCTATCCAGAGGGTGGCACGGGCACTGAAGCTTTCTTT. Amino acids: CASSYPEGGTGTEAFF.

The rearrangement uses TRBV7-8 and TRBJ2-7; D not resolved. The length of the CDR3 is 15 residues. CDR1 and CDR2 from the germline V gene are SGHVS and FQNEAQ. V gave up 0 bases and J gave up 2 bases, with 11 bases separating them. As DNA, the CDR3 is TGTGCCAGCAGCTTAGCTCCGGGTCTCACCTACGAGCAGTACTTC. This sequence encodes CASSLAPGLTYEQYF.

This clone has ten or more counts. The chain uses TRBV18 and TRBJ2-1; tentative D call: TRBD1 (6 bases). The V end was cut by 2 bases, the J end by 1 base, with 12 bases between. CDR3 length: 16 amino acids. Germline CDR1 reads KGHSH; CDR2 reads LQKENI. Here the CDR3 DNA reads TGTGCCAGCTCACCAAGCGCAGGACAGTCCTACAATGAGCAGTTCTTC. It translates to CASSPSAGQSYNEQFF.

The sample holds many counts of this clone. The chain recombines TRBV25-1 with TRBJ2-6, with D perhaps given as TRBD1 or TRBD2 (5 bases each). The V gene's germline CDR1 is MGHDK and CDR2 SYGVNS. Between the trimmed V and J ends, which lost 5 bases and 0 bases, there was a span of 11 bases. CDR3 length: 16 amino acids. For the CDR3, the DNA is TGTGCCAGCAGTCCTAGAGGGGACTCTGGGGCCAACGTCCTGACTTTC. Translating gives CASSPRGDSGANVLTF. The variable domain in full, with the rest retrieved from reference TRBV25-1 and TRBJ2-6, is EADIYQTPRYLVIGTGKKITLECSQTMGHDKMYWYQQDPGMELHLIHYSYGVNSTEKGDLSSESTVSRIRTEHFPLTLESARPSHTSQYLCASSPRGDSGANVLTFGAGSRLTVL.

This clone was seen repeatedly, ten times or more. The chain combines TRBV3-1 with TRBJ1-4; D remains ambiguous. V shed 1 base and J shed 6 bases, with 6 bases lying between them. The CDR3 sequence is 13 residues long. In germline, CDR1 is LGHDT, CDR2 YNNKEL (reference sequence). The CDR3 sequence is CASSQGGDEKLFF. The CDR3, as DNA: TGTGCCAGCAGCCAAGGCGGGGATGAAAAACTGTTTTTT.

Details on this clone: Sequence at one end of the junction differs from germline and may be a read error. V usage is TRBV20-1 and J usage is TRBJ1-2; D gene uncertain. Germline V gene lookup returns CDR1 DFQATT and CDR2 SNEGSKA (reference sequence). CDR3 size: 12 residues. The CDR3: CSALMGFYCYTF. Here the CDR3 DNA reads TGCAGTGCCCTGATGGGATTCTATTGCTACACCTTC.

The chain carries TRBV19 and TRBJ1-2; D uncertain. There are 15 residues in the CDR3. Germline lookup yields CDR1 LNHDA and CDR2 SQIVND (reference sequence). Trimming shortened V by 8 bases and J by 4 bases, and 20 bases separated the two germline ends. DNA of the CDR3: TGTGCCAGTGGCGTGACGCAGGATTTTGGCTATGGCTACACCTTC. This encodes CASGVTQDFGYGYTF. Full variable domain (rest looked up from reference TRBV19 and TRBJ1-2): DGGITQSPKYLFRKEGQNVTLSCEQNLNHDAMYWYRQDPGQGLRLIYYSQIVNDFQKGDIAEGYSVSREKKESFPLTVTSAQKNPTAFYLCASGVTQDFGYGYTFGSGTRLTVV.

CDR3 residues: CASSSLAGDPNTGELFF. CDR3 in DNA: TGTGCCAGCAGCTCGTTGGCGGGAGACCCGAACACCGGGGAGCTGTTTTTT. The gene calls are TRBV11-1 and TRBJ2-2, with 7 bases fitting TRBD2. The V gene end was trimmed by 4 bases and the J gene end by 0 bases; junction bases not matched to a gene: 8. The CDR3 totals 17 residues. From germline, CDR1 is SGHAT and CDR2 FQDESV (reference sequence).

In this sample, this clone turned up a few times. As DNA, the CDR3 is TGTGCCTCCGCAAGGGGGGGGAGTCAGCCCCAGCATTTT. This translates into CASARGGSQPQHF. This rearrangement joins TRBV6-1 to TRBJ1-5; a weak D match, TRBD1 (6 bases). This CDR3 contains 13 residues. The germline gives CDR1 MNHNS, CDR2 SASEGT. The V end lost 11 bases, the J end lost 6 bases, and 17 bases lay between the germline ends.

This chain uses TRBV20-1 with TRBJ2-7, with D unclear. Germline V gene data show CDR1 as DFQATT and CDR2 as SNEGSKA (reference sequence). Deletions cut 1 base from V and 3 bases from J, with 13 bases between. The CDR3 runs to 14 residues. This CDR3 reads CSARVSVVVYEQYF. The CDR3 coding sequence is TGCAGTGCTAGAGTGTCGGTGGTAGTCTACGAGCAGTACTTC.

This clone was counted at least ten times. V usage is TRBV10-2 and J usage is TRBJ2-7, with D possibly matching TRBD1 (5 bases). Deletions cut 7 bases from V and 0 bases from J, with 16 bases between. This CDR3 contains 15 residues. The germline CDR1 and CDR2 sequences are WSHSY and SAAADI. DNA of the CDR3: TGCGCCAGCATATTATACAGGACCAGCTCCTACGAGCAGTACTTC. Protein: CASILYRTSSYEQYF.

This clone was observed many times. J is TRBJ2-1 and V is TRBV20-1; the match to TRBD2 covers 8 bases. The CDR3 spans 14 residues. With V trimmed by 6 bases and J by 5 bases, 9 bases remained unmatched. Germline loops: CDR1 DFQATT, CDR2 SNEGSKA (reference sequence). The CDR3: CSASEREFHNEQFF. CDR3 nucleotides: TGCAGTGCCTCCGAGCGGGAGTTTCACAATGAGCAGTTCTTC.

There are many counts of this clone. This sequence joins TRBV30 and TRBJ2-5; 11 nucleotides line up with TRBD1. The trim removed 0 bases at V and 4 bases at J, leaving 4 bases unmatched. This CDR3 is 15 amino acids long. The germline V gene encodes CDR1 GTSNPN and CDR2 SVGIG (reference sequence). The CDR3 sequence is CAWSVRTGGRETQYF. CDR3 sequence (DNA): TGTGCCTGGAGTGTACGGACAGGGGGCCGAGAGACCCAGTACTTC.

This clone was found many times. This may be a read error, as it is one base from a much larger clone. V usage is TRBV27 and J usage is TRBJ1-2; 7 nucleotides align to TRBD1. The CDR3 runs to 14 residues. V shed 8 bases, J shed 0 bases, and the junction held 6 bases outside the gene matches. CDR1 and CDR2 (germline): MNHEY, SMNVEV (reference sequence). The CDR3 is CASRAQGANYGYTF. CDR3 nucleotides: TGTGCCAGCCGCGCGCAGGGGGCTAACTATGGCTACACCTTC.

J is TRBJ2-7 and V is TRBV20-1; tentative D call: TRBD1 (6 bases). The V end lost 3 bases, the J end lost 6 bases, and 21 bases lay between the germline ends. Germline CDR1 and CDR2: DFQATT and SNEGSKA (reference sequence). This CDR3 comprises 15 residues. CDR3 residues: CSASSTGSAPSEQYF. The CDR3 DNA follows: TGCAGTGCTAGCTCCACAGGGAGCGCACCCTCCGAGCAGTACTTC.

The chain recombines TRBV20-1 with TRBJ2-5; D not certain. V lost 0 bases, J lost 6 bases, and 11 bases lay in between. Germline V gene data show CDR1 as DFQATT and CDR2 as SNEGSKA (reference sequence). The CDR3 loop spans 13 amino acids. The CDR3 loop is CSARDGTAQTQYF. The CDR3 coding sequence is TGCAGTGCTAGAGATGGCACAGCCCAGACCCAGTACTTC.

Many counts were recorded for this clone. The rearrangement uses TRBV19 and TRBJ1-2, with D unresolved. The CDR3 contains 15 residues. Looked up from germline, CDR1 is LNHDA and CDR2 is SQIVND (reference sequence). The germline V and J ends were trimmed by 3 bases and 6 bases, with 17 bases remaining between them. This chain's CDR3 is CASSIPGTLTHGYTF. CDR3 nucleotides: TGTGCCAGTAGTATCCCGGGCACCCTTACTCATGGCTACACCTTC. The variable domain in full, completed from reference TRBV19 and TRBJ1-2, reads DGGITQSPKYLFRKEGQNVTLSCEQNLNHDAMYWYRQDPGQGLRLIYYSQIVNDFQKGDIAEGYSVSREKKESFPLTVTSAQKNPTAFYLCASSIPGTLTHGYTFGSGTRLTVV.

This clone has a count of ten or more. The rearrangement joins TRBV6-1 to TRBJ1-4; TRBD1 matches 10 bases. V shed 6 bases, J shed 7 bases, and the junction held 8 bases outside the gene matches. The CDR3 extends over 15 amino acids. Germline CDR1 reads MNHNS; CDR2 reads SASEGT. Written as DNA, the CDR3 is TGTGCCAGCAGGGTTGGGGACAGGGGAGGTGAAAAACTGTTTTTT. Encoded protein: CASRVGDRGGEKLFF.